A single sample gave rise to the 7 T cell receptor beta chains below, sequenced in a study of CD8 T cells in ankylosing spondylitis (dated 2017 in TCRdb). Results and caveats for the whole study, not just this receptor: Blood from ankylosing spondylitis patients appeared to be characterized by a TCR beta motif composed of eight or nine highly homologous amino acid variants.

These receptors' targets are unknown. Library creation used 5' RACE. Instrument used: Illumina HiSeq 2500. In TCRdb, the public reads were trimmed at Q25 with fastp and aligned with MiXCR, with productive beta chains retained. Identical CDR3 proteins give one entry, which carries the most common genes and DNA. The sample table lists hundreds of thousands of distinct CDR3 sequences, over 15% of them with a count of one. 0.95% to 1.1% of the sample comes from the top ten. What was sequenced was blood, either unsorted or a sorted T cell fraction (not recorded which). The origin of the receptors is a male donor with ankylosing spondylitis.

In this sample, this clonotype turned up many times. The chain couples TRBV20-1 to TRBJ2-3, with D hard to call. The germline gives CDR1 DFQATT, CDR2 SNEGSKA (reference sequence). CDR3 size: 14 residues. Trimming removed 3 bases from V and 4 bases from J, with 14 bases in between. CDR3 DNA: TGCAGTGCTAGTGTCCAGGTGTCCGCAGATACGCAGTATTTT. It specifies CSASVQVSADTQYF.

This clonotype was observed a handful of times. V usage is TRBV12-3 or TRBV12-4 and J usage is TRBJ2-5; maybe TRBD2 (6 bases). V was trimmed by 3 bases and J by 5 bases, leaving 16 bases between them. The CDR3 consists of 15 residues. CDR3 nucleotides: TGTGCCAGCAGTTTCGGTGGGACTCCTGGTGAGACCCAGTACTTC. It translates to CASSFGGTPGETQYF.

The sample holds a few counts of this clonotype. The genes are TRBV12-3 or TRBV12-4 and TRBJ1-6; no definite D call. The CDR3 is 14 amino acids. The V gene lost 4 bases and the J gene lost 7 bases, with 11 bases spanning the gap. CDR3 amino acids: CASSWRERNSPLHF. The CDR3 bases are TGTGCCAGCAGTTGGAGGGAGCGGAATTCACCCCTCCACTTT.

The table lists this clonotype with a few counts. V is TRBV6-5 and J is TRBJ1-1; D may be TRBD1 (5 bases). Germline lookup yields CDR1 MNHEY and CDR2 SVGAGI. The CDR3 totals 16 residues. The V end was cut by 0 bases, the J end by 0 bases, with 11 bases between. The CDR3 nucleotides read TGTGCCAGCAGTTACTCGAGGGGCCCCATGAACACTGAAGCTTTCTTT. Protein sequence: CASSYSRGPMNTEAFF.

CDR3 sequence: CASRPQGSGELFF. Here the CDR3 DNA reads TGTGCCAGCAGGCCACAGGGTAGCGGGGAGCTGTTTTTT. V and J are TRBV11-3 and TRBJ2-2; TRBD1 is a possible D gene (6 bases). CDR1 is SGHNT and CDR2 is YENEEA in the germline V gene. There are 13 residues in the CDR3. V was pared by 6 bases and J by 7 bases, with 12 bases between.

J is TRBJ1-2 and V is TRBV7-8, with 8 bases identical to TRBD1. V lost 5 bases, J lost 3 bases, and 8 bases stayed unmatched. Looked up from germline, CDR1 is SGHVS and CDR2 is FQNEAQ. CDR3 length: 15 amino acids. As DNA, the CDR3 is TGTGCCAGCAGCCCACTGGGACAGGAGGACTATGGCTACACCTTC. Translating gives CASSPLGQEDYGYTF.

The chain links TRBV4-2 to TRBJ2-1; 12 bases map to TRBD2. J gave up 8 bases and V 5 bases, and 7 bases lay outside the gene matches. The CDR3 is 15 amino acids. CDR1 LGHNA and CDR2 YNFKEQ come from the germline V gene. The CDR3 is CASSTRLAGVYEQFF. The CDR3 DNA is TGTGCCAGCAGCACCCGACTAGCGGGAGTATATGAGCAGTTCTTC.